This T cell receptor beta chain was observed in a study of T cells in localized non-small cell lung cancer (dated by TCRdb to about 2020). In terms of the full investigation: The study analyzed T cell repertoires of 200 to 300 early-stage NSCLC patients, comparing tumors and uninvolved tumor-adjacent lungs. A mean age of around 66 years was recorded for the NSCLC patients, of whom more than 120 were male and 95 to 110 were female. All 230 or so NSCLC patients in the cohort were treatment-naive and had localized lung tumors that were resected. General conclusions and limits of the study: The highest T cell clonality was observed in uninvolved tumor-adjacent lung, where clonality exceeded that of tumor, suggesting that antigenic responses were more focused in uninvolved tumor-adjacent lung. Multi-region tumor sequencing was not performed, so intratumor heterogeneity could not be excluded. A median of roughly 60 of the top 100 tumor clones turned up in the paired uninvolved adjacent lung, and around 27 of those clones also ranked among the top 100 of that same adjacent lung. Because the study design was exploratory, TCR variables were selected using unadjusted p-values without false-discovery rate correction. Higher blood T cell density associated with longer overall survival, while higher adjacent-lung clonality associated with shorter survival.

This clone has just a few counts. Its antigen is currently not known. No qualities accompany the bases; no much larger clone lies one base away. The immunoSEQ Assay was used to sequence TCR beta CDR3 regions from DNA. Concerning the study's data processing: To compute T cell density, TCR beta template counts were normalized to usable DNA, which was estimated by amplifying housekeeping genes. Using the preseqR package, richness was estimated by extrapolating to 120,000 templates for tissue samples and 400,000 templates for PBMC samples. Clonality was taken to be one minus Pielou's evenness. To identify tissue-enriched TCRs, differential abundance testing was run on productive amino-acid clonotypes with a minimum total count of 5 and an alpha of 0.1. The Jaccard Index and the Morisita Overlap Index were used to measure how much the repertoires overlapped between compartments. GLIPH grouped TCR beta CDR3s together with public tetramer-defined viral CDR3s, and a viral motif had to include at least three viral sequences and show V-gene enrichment. TCRdb took over this immuneACCESS table, retaining in-frame rearrangements with V and J assigned. Such tables are incomplete; in checked studies, under half of the missing clones stem from an unresolved V gene, and the remainder is unexplained. The V and J calls and clone size are taken from that table; D and trimming were inferred from the DNA. The sample table lists about 59,000 clones, roughly 89% of them with a count of one. Of the sample, roughly a fifth falls within the top ten clones.

At diagnosis, peripheral blood, uninvolved tumor-adjacent lung and tumor were collected and stored as a combination of fresh-frozen and FFPE material. For TCR repertoire profiling, blood samples were analyzed as peripheral blood mononuclear cells. The receptor was derived from a man aged 40-75 years with stage I squamous cell lung carcinoma. The sample was peripheral blood, taken before any cancer treatment.

The nucleotide sequence is TGCGCCAGCAGCCAAGAGAAGGAGAACACTGAAGCTTTCTTT. Its product reads: CASSQEKENTEAFF. The sequence joins TRBV4-3 to TRBJ1-1; the D gene identity is not certain. The CDR3, from cysteine to phenylalanine, totals 14 residues. Only the CDR3 portion is preserved as DNA: 42 bases, with reading frame beginning at the first base. Trimming removed 0 bases from V and 1 base from J, leaving 6 bases between the germline ends. CDR1 LGHNA and CDR2 YSLEER are derived from the germline V gene.